The 31 T cell receptor beta chains below were found in one sample sequenced in a study of T cells in Graves' hyperthyroidism and ophthalmopathy. RNA transcripts gave rise to amplified TCR beta CDR3 regions. RT-PCR in the first round (using the HTBI primer set) targeted the TCR CDR3. TCRdb itself ran the multiplex PCR reads through MiXCR, one entry per CDR3 protein. The top ten clones hold roughly 49% of a sample with around 190,000 distinct CDR3 sequences, about 15% of them seen once. The sample comprised blood. All receptors derive from a woman between 50 and 59 years old with Graves' hyperthyroidism.

At least ten counts were recorded for this clonotype. This rearrangement joins TRBV15 to TRBJ1-1, with 8 bases lining up with TRBD1. The V gene end was trimmed by 0 bases and the J gene end by 3 bases; junction bases not matched to a gene: 6. Germline V gene sequence: CDR1 LNHNV, CDR2 YYDKDF (reference sequence). This CDR3 is 16 amino acids long. CDR3 amino acids: CATSRDLGQGDTEAFF. The CDR3 DNA follows: TGTGCCACCAGCAGAGATCTCGGACAGGGCGACACTGAAGCTTTCTTT.

This clonotype appeared a few times. V is TRBV29-1 and J is TRBJ2-2; D is perhaps TRBD2 (6 bases). CDR1 is SQVTM, CDR2 ANQGSEA, per germline. The V and J ends lost 6 bases and 1 base respectively, with 12 bases between them. The CDR3 is made up of 14 amino acids. The CDR3 is CSVAGGLNTGELFF. In DNA, the CDR3 is TGCAGCGTCGCCGGAGGGTTGAACACCGGGGAGCTGTTTTTT.

This clonotype came up many times. The rearrangement joins TRBV2 to TRBJ2-7, with 11 bases that match TRBD2. Germline assignment: CDR1 SNHLY and CDR2 FYNNEI. This CDR3 contains 13 residues. V gave up 10 bases and J gave up 3 bases; unmatched junction bases: 5. The CDR3 coding sequence is TGTGCCACCACCGGGACTAGCGGCTACGAGCAGTACTTC. It is translated as CATTGTSGYEQYF.

This clonotype has a count of ten or more. The chain links TRBV28 to TRBJ1-2; TRBD1 is a possible D gene (5 bases). This CDR3 comprises 15 residues. CDR1 MDHEN and CDR2 SYDVKM come from the germline V gene. V was pared by 1 base and J by 4 bases, with 13 bases between. CDR3 loop: CASSLSLGEIYGYTF. The CDR3 nucleotides are TGTGCCAGCAGTTTATCATTGGGGGAAATCTATGGCTACACCTTC.

This clonotype has a single count. This chain links TRBV7-6 with TRBJ2-2, with TRBD2 identical over 10 bases. Germline V gene lookup returns CDR1 SGHVS and CDR2 FNYEAQ. V was clipped by 1 base and J by 6 bases; unmatched bases: 5. This CDR3 has 16 residues. The CDR3 bases are TGTGCCAGCAGCTTAGTGCCTAGCGGGAGTGCCGGGGAGCTGTTTTTT. Translated, it gives CASSLVPSGSAGELFF.

This clonotype was found a few times. The chain uses TRBV7-6 and TRBJ2-7, with TRBD1 matching 9 bases. V gave up 5 bases and J gave up 2 bases; unmatched junction bases: 7. CDR3 size: 15 residues. Germline V gives CDR1 SGHVS, CDR2 FNYEAQ. This CDR3 reads CASSGYRGRTYEQYF. CDR3 nucleotides: TGTGCCAGCAGCGGTTACAGGGGGCGAACCTACGAGCAGTACTTC. Full variable domain (missing parts from reference TRBV7-6 and TRBJ2-7): GAGVSQSPRYKVTKRGQDVALRCDPISGHVSLYWYRQALGQGPEFLTYFNYEAQQDKSGLPNDRFSAERPEGSISTLTIQRTEQRDSAMYRCASSGYRGRTYEQYFGPGTRLTVT.

This clonotype has just a few counts. The chain joins TRBV29-1 to TRBJ1-2, with 11 bases fitting TRBD1. This CDR3 comprises 14 residues. The V gene's germline CDR1 is SQVTM and CDR2 ANQGSEA. Trimming took 6 bases from V and 2 from J; bases not matched to a gene: 5. The chain's CDR3 is CSVDGQGANYGYTF. CDR3 sequence (DNA): TGCAGCGTCGACGGACAGGGGGCCAACTATGGCTACACCTTC.

The rearrangement uses TRBV9 and TRBJ2-7; possibly TRBD2 for D (6 bases). The V end lost 3 bases, the J end lost 7 bases, and 14 bases lay between the germline ends. The CDR3 spans 13 residues. The germline gives CDR1 SGDLS, CDR2 YYNGEE. The CDR3 here is CASSEGPGGEQYF. DNA for the CDR3: TGTGCCAGCAGCGAAGGACCCGGGGGAGAGCAGTACTTC.

This clonotype was seen repeatedly, ten times or more. The gene calls are TRBV29-1 and TRBJ2-3; possibly TRBD2 for D (5 bases). This CDR3 is 13 amino acids long. The germline V and J ends were trimmed by 3 bases and 0 bases, with 7 bases remaining between them. Germline CDR1 is SQVTM and CDR2 is ANQGSEA. CDR3 residues: CSVERVSTDTQYF. DNA of the CDR3: TGCAGCGTTGAGAGGGTTAGCACAGATACGCAGTATTTT.

The chain uses TRBV10-3 and TRBJ1-2, with D possibly being TRBD1 (6 bases). This CDR3 has 13 amino acids. Trimming took 4 bases from V and 7 from J, leaving 13 bases between them. Germline V CDR1 and CDR2: ENHRY, SYGVKD. The DNA for the CDR3 is TGTGCCATCAGTGGGCGGGGGGCACGTGGCTACACCTTC. Its protein product is CAISGRGARGYTF.

This clonotype was counted at least ten times. The chain carries TRBV15 and TRBJ1-5; D may be TRBD1 (6 bases). V shed 1 base and J shed 4 bases, with 8 bases lying between them. The CDR3 spans 14 residues. Germline V gives CDR1 LNHNV, CDR2 YYDKDF (reference sequence). CDR3 region: CATSRGGQNQPQHF. CDR3 nucleotide sequence: TGTGCCACCAGCAGAGGAGGACAGAATCAGCCCCAGCATTTT.

This chain connects TRBV20-1 to TRBJ2-7; 12 bases map to TRBD2. The germline V gene encodes CDR1 DFQATT and CDR2 SNEGSKA (reference sequence). There are 15 residues in the CDR3. Unmatched junction bases numbered 6, after V lost 1 base and J lost 5 bases. CDR3 amino acids: CSARVFTSGRHEQYF. DNA of the CDR3: TGCAGTGCTAGAGTCTTCACTAGCGGGAGGCACGAGCAGTACTTC.

Ten or more counts support this clonotype. The chain combines TRBV20-1 with TRBJ2-5; 10 bases map to TRBD1. Germline CDR1 reads DFQATT; CDR2 reads SNEGSKA (reference sequence). The length of the CDR3 is 15 residues. Trimming cost V 4 bases and J 1 base; bases outside gene matches: 6. The CDR3 reads CSAITGQGIQETQYF. CDR3 sequence (DNA): TGCAGTGCTATTACGGGACAGGGGATCCAAGAGACCCAGTACTTC.

A few counts support this clonotype. V gene TRBV7-8 combines with J gene TRBJ1-1, with D maybe TRBD1 (5 bases). The CDR3 is 16 residues long. The ends were cut back, 1 base at V and 5 bases at J, with 17 bases in the middle. Germline V gene lookup returns CDR1 SGHVS and CDR2 FQNEAQ. This chain's CDR3 is CASSLEPGPIRTEAFF. The DNA for the CDR3 is TGTGCCAGCAGCTTAGAGCCGGGGCCAATTCGGACTGAAGCTTTCTTT.

The gene calls are TRBV3-1 and TRBJ1-3; D is uncertain. Germline V gives CDR1 LGHDT, CDR2 YNNKEL (reference sequence). V was trimmed by 4 bases and J by 0 bases, leaving 7 bases between them. The CDR3 has 14 residues. CDR3 DNA sequence: TGTGCCAGCAGCCGTGACTTCTCTGGAAACACCATATATTTT. Its translation is CASSRDFSGNTIYF.

The sample holds many counts of this clonotype. J is TRBJ1-1 and V is TRBV12-3 or TRBV12-4; D is ambiguous. This CDR3 contains 14 residues. V gave up 1 base and J gave up 4 bases, with 10 bases separating them. CDR3 in amino acids: CASSLGVAGTEAFF. The CDR3 bases are TGTGCCAGCAGTTTAGGGGTGGCGGGCACTGAAGCTTTCTTT.

Only a few counts were recorded for this clonotype. The chain couples TRBV30 to TRBJ1-5; D uncertain. The CDR3 extends over 15 amino acids. From germline, CDR1 is GTSNPN and CDR2 SVGIG (reference sequence). Trimming stripped 0 bases from V and 2 bases from J, with 11 bases between. Here the CDR3 reads CAWSVQGRGNQPQHF. The CDR3 DNA is TGTGCCTGGAGTGTACAAGGAAGGGGCAATCAGCCCCAGCATTTT.

This clonotype was seen many times. The CDR3 DNA sequence: TGTGCCAGCAGTCCCCGACTAGCGGGGCCATCCACAGATACGCAGTATTTT. Translation gives CASSPRLAGPSTDTQYF. V is TRBV2 and J is TRBJ2-3, with 11 bases lining up with TRBD2. Trimming removed 5 bases from V and 2 bases from J; junction bases left unmatched: 9. The V gene's germline CDR1 is SNHLY and CDR2 FYNNEI. The CDR3 loop spans 17 amino acids. The variable domain in full, with the rest retrieved from reference TRBV2 and TRBJ2-3, is EPEVTQTPSHQVTQMGQEVILRCVPISNHLYFYWYRQILGQKVEFLVSFYNNEISEKSEIFDDQFSVERPDGSNFTLKIRSTKLEDSAMYFCASSPRLAGPSTDTQYFGPGTRLTVL.

Regarding this clonotype: A much larger clonotype is one base distant, so this may be a read error. The J gene is TRBJ1-5, the V gene TRBV6-1; D ambiguous. V lost 6 bases and J lost 0, with 6 bases in between. Germline CDR1 and CDR2: MNHNS and SASEGT. The CDR3 consists of 13 residues. Here the CDR3 DNA reads TGTGCCAGCAGAGGGAATAGCAATCAGCCCCAGCATTTT. Its protein is CASRGNSNQPQHF.

Ten or more counts support this clonotype. This chain connects TRBV5-1 to TRBJ2-7; 10 positions match TRBD1. Trimming at V came to 3 bases and at J to 1 base, leaving 10 bases not matched to a gene. The CDR3 totals 17 residues. The V gene's germline CDR1 is SGHRS and CDR2 YFSETQ. CDR3 residues: CASSSGQGGSWSYEQYF. CDR3 sequence (DNA): TGCGCCAGCAGCTCAGGACAGGGGGGTAGTTGGTCCTACGAGCAGTACTTC.

This clonotype was seen many times. The chain joins TRBV20-1 to TRBJ2-2; D possibly corresponds to TRBD2 (5 bases). The V and J ends lost 3 bases and 4 bases respectively, with 12 bases between them. The germline V gene has CDR1 DFQATT and CDR2 SNEGSKA (reference sequence). CDR3 size: 14 residues. The CDR3 here is CSASRLGSTGELFF. DNA for the CDR3: TGCAGTGCTAGTCGGCTAGGGAGCACCGGGGAGCTGTTTTTT.

The V call is TRBV15, the J call TRBJ1-1; no definite D call. From germline, CDR1 is LNHNV and CDR2 YYDKDF (reference sequence). Trimming removed 0 bases at V and 5 bases at J, with 10 bases between. CDR3 length: 14 residues. The CDR3 DNA sequence: TGTGCCACCAGCAGAGATGGGAGGGATACTGAAGCTTTCTTT. This sequence encodes CATSRDGRDTEAFF. The full variable domain, rest sourced from reference TRBV15 and TRBJ1-1, is DAMVIQNPRYQVTQFGKPVTLSCSQTLNHNVMYWYQQKSSQAPKLLFHYYDKDFNNEADTPDNFQSRRPNTSFCFLDIRSPGLGDTAMYLCATSRDGRDTEAFFGQGTRLTVV.

The chain carries TRBV7-9 and TRBJ1-1; D not resolved. V lost 1 base and J lost 0, with 9 bases in between. The germline V gene has CDR1 SEHNR and CDR2 FQNEAQ (reference sequence). The CDR3 contains 15 residues. The DNA for the CDR3 is TGTGCCAGCAGCTTAGGGGCCCGGGTGAACACTGAAGCTTTCTTT. It encodes CASSLGARVNTEAFF.

This clonotype came up many times. The chain couples TRBV20-1 to TRBJ1-1, with 8 bases identical to TRBD1. This CDR3 is built from 16 residues. CDR1 is DFQATT, CDR2 SNEGSKA, per germline (reference sequence). With V trimmed by 5 bases and J by 1 base, 12 bases remained unmatched. The CDR3: CSASDRGAERNTEAFF. For the CDR3, the DNA is TGCAGTGCTTCTGACAGGGGTGCTGAACGGAACACTGAAGCTTTCTTT.

This clonotype was detected a few times. The V call is TRBV20-1, the J call TRBJ2-7; 7 nucleotides align to TRBD1. CDR3 size: 16 residues. With V trimmed by 0 bases and J by 7 bases, 15 bases remained unmatched. Germline V gene sequence: CDR1 DFQATT, CDR2 SNEGSKA (reference sequence). CDR3 region: CSARDQQIYRGLEQYF. The CDR3 nucleotides are TGCAGTGCTAGAGATCAACAGATATACAGGGGTCTTGAGCAGTACTTC.

This clonotype showed up many times. The rearrangement uses TRBV7-9 and TRBJ2-6; D remains unclear. Trimming took off 6 bases at V and 4 bases at J, with 19 bases between the two ends. Germline lookup yields CDR1 SEHNR and CDR2 FQNEAQ (reference sequence). The CDR3 runs 17 residues. As DNA, the CDR3 is TGTGCCAGCAGAACAAACATGGGTCAGGCAGGGGCCAACGTCCTGACTTTC. Its translation is CASRTNMGQAGANVLTF.

The CDR3 protein is CASRPTSGSLNEQFF. As DNA, the CDR3 is TGTGCCAGCAGGCCCACTAGCGGGAGCCTCAATGAGCAGTTCTTC. The chain carries TRBV6-1 and TRBJ2-1; the match to TRBD2 covers 11 bases. This CDR3 has 15 residues. J lost 6 bases, V lost 6 bases, and 7 bases had no gene match. Germline V lookup: CDR1 MNHNS, CDR2 SASEGT.

This clonotype was seen many times. The chain combines TRBV11-3 with TRBJ2-1, with D perhaps given as TRBD1 or TRBD2 (5 bases each). There are 14 residues in the CDR3. Trimming left V 1 base short and J 6 bases short, with 10 bases between. Germline CDR1 reads SGHNT; CDR2 reads YENEEA. The CDR3 DNA is TGTGCCAGCAGCTTAGCGGGACGGGTCAATGAGCAGTTCTTC. Its protein is CASSLAGRVNEQFF. Combining the CDR3 with reference TRBV11-3 and TRBJ2-1 gives the whole variable domain EAGVVQSPRYKIIEKKQPVAFWCNPISGHNTLYWYLQNLGQGPELLIRYENEEAVDDSQLPKDRFSAERLKGVDSTLKIQPAELGDSAVYLCASSLAGRVNEQFFGPGTRLTVL.

This clonotype was detected only a few times. This chain links TRBV10-2 with TRBJ1-2, with 7 positions matching TRBD1. This CDR3 region has 12 residues. CDR1 is WSHSY and CDR2 is SAAADI in the germline V gene. The ends lost 8 bases at V and 4 bases at J; junction bases unmatched: 4. The CDR3 loop reads CASLDRFYGYTF. The DNA of the CDR3 is TGCGCCAGCCTGGACAGGTTCTATGGCTACACCTTC.

There are a few counts of this clonotype. This rearrangement joins TRBV6-1 to TRBJ1-2; D not resolved. CDR1 and CDR2 (germline): MNHNS, SASEGT. Trimming took off 0 bases at V and 3 bases at J, with 14 bases between the two ends. The CDR3 has 16 residues. CDR3 in amino acids: CASSEARGSRDYGYTF. DNA of the CDR3: TGTGCCAGCAGTGAAGCGCGTGGGTCTCGGGACTATGGCTACACCTTC.

This rearrangement joins TRBV25-1 to TRBJ1-2; D is unresolved. There are 16 residues in the CDR3. Germline values: CDR1 MGHDK, CDR2 SYGVNS. The V end was cut by 1 base, the J end by 5 bases, with 17 bases between. CDR3 protein: CASSEWAAISSYGYTF. CDR3 sequence (DNA): TGTGCCAGCAGTGAATGGGCAGCGATTTCCTCTTATGGCTACACCTTC.